This T cell receptor beta chain was obtained from a study of cytomegalovirus exposure and HLA in healthy donors. Profiled with immunoSEQ multiplex PCR; TCRdb holds only in-frame clones, not every one. The sample has a few hundred thousand clones, around 90% seen once; the top ten hold approximately 0.99%. The donors were part of the validation cohort of 100 to 150 subjects. That cohort was separate from the first cohort, which comprised under 750 subjects. V shed 5 bases, J shed 6 bases, and the junction held 9 bases outside the gene matches. There are 14 residues in the CDR3. From germline, CDR1 is MRHNA and CDR2 SNTAGT.

J is TRBJ1-1 and V is TRBV6-4, with 7 bases fitting TRBD1. Source material: PBMCs. The sequence derives from a woman between 18 and 30 years old in good health and CMV-seronegative. The DNA for the CDR3 is TGTGCCAGCAGTAGAACTAACAGGGGCGCTGAAGCTTTCTTT. Its translation is CASSRTNRGAEAFF.